This T cell receptor (beta chain) originates from a study of T cells in localized non-small cell lung cancer (dated by TCRdb to 2018 to 2021). Regarding the research as a whole: The study analyzed T cell repertoires of 200 to 300 early-stage NSCLC patients, comparing tumors and uninvolved tumor-adjacent lungs. All 236 NSCLC patients in the cohort were treatment-naive and had localized lung tumors that were resected. NSCLC patients had a mean age of approximately 72 years, and about 140 were male and about a hundred female.

Relative to germline, V is missing 6 bases and J is missing 2 bases, with 6 bases of the junction outside any gene match. Per the germline V gene, SNHLY is the CDR1 and FYNNEI is the CDR2. Counted from cysteine to phenylalanine, this CDR3 has 15 amino acids. Only the CDR3 region is kept as DNA, spanning 45 bases read in frame from base 1. The immunoSEQ Assay was used to sequence TCR beta CDR3 regions from DNA. The authors' pipeline ran thus. T cell density was computed as TCR beta template counts normalized to usable DNA estimated by amplifying housekeeping genes. The preseqR package was used to estimate richness by extrapolating to 400,000 templates for PBMC samples and to 120,000 templates for tissue samples. Clonality was defined by subtracting Pielou's evenness from one. Differential abundance testing on productive amino-acid clonotypes, with a minimum total count of 5 and an alpha of 0.1, was used to identify tissue-enriched TCRs. Repertoire overlap between compartments was quantified with the Jaccard Index and Morisita Overlap Index. TCR beta CDR3s were clustered by GLIPH together with public tetramer-defined viral CDR3s, and at least three viral sequences plus V-gene enrichment were required for viral motifs. The table was pulled from immuneACCESS by TCRdb, which kept in-frame rearrangements only. Such tables lose some clones; where checked, under half of the loss comes from unresolved V genes, and the rest has no known cause. D and trimming come from the DNA, and the V and J calls and clone size come from that table. This sample has around 67,000 clones in its table, and almost 90% of those were observed once. The biggest ten clones account for nearly 2% of the sample.

General study outcomes and caveats: Because multi-region sequencing of the tumors was not done, intratumor heterogeneity could not be ruled out. Higher blood T cell density associated with longer overall survival, while higher adjacent-lung clonality associated with shorter survival. Because the study design was exploratory, TCR variables were selected using unadjusted p-values without false-discovery rate correction. Uninvolved tumor-adjacent lung showed the highest T cell clonality, higher than tumor, which suggests more focused antigenic responses in the uninvolved tumor-adjacent lung. A median of approximately 55 of the top 100 tumor clones were detected in paired uninvolved adjacent lung, and 28 of these tumor clones were also found among the top 100 clones of the paired uninvolved adjacent lung.

At diagnosis, peripheral blood, uninvolved tumor-adjacent lung and tumor were collected and stored as a combination of fresh-frozen and FFPE material. For TCR repertoire profiling, blood samples were analyzed in the form of peripheral blood mononuclear cells. Remarks on this clone: Its antigen is not yet known. The record has no base qualities; no much larger clone is one base away.

This sequence originates from a woman aged 40-69 years with stage I lung adenocarcinoma. The V and J segments used are TRBV2 and TRBJ2-3, with 9 bases matching TRBD1. The material was peripheral blood, obtained before any cancer treatment. The DNA sequence follows: TGTGCCAGCAGCGGACAGGGGTTTACCACAGATACGCAGTATTTT. The translation is CASSGQGFTTDTQYF.